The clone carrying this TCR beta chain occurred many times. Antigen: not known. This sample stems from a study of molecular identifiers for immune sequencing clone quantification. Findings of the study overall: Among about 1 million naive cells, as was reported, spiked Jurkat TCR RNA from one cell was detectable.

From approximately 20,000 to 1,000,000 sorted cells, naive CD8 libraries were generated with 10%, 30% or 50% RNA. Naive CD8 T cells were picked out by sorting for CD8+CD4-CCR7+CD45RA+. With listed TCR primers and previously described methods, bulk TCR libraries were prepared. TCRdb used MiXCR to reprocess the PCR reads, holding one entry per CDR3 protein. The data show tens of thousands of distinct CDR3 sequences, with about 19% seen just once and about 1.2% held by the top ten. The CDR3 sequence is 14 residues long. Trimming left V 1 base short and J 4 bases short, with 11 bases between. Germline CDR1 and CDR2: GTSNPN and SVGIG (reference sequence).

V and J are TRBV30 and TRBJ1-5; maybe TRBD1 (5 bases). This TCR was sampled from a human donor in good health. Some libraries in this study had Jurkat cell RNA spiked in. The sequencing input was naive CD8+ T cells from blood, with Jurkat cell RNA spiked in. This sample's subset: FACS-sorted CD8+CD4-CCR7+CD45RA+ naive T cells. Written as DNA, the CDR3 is TGTGCCTGGAGTGGGCCAGGGCAAAATCAGCCCCAGCATTTT. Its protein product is CAWSGPGQNQPQHF.